This TCR beta chain was found in a study of cytomegalovirus exposure and HLA in healthy donors (dated by TCRdb to about 2017). Turning to the overall study: An earlier analysis of several hundred of the donors reported about 260 Gb of sequence data and around 120 million unique TCR beta sequences obtained from around 190 million T cells. HLA typing covered class I and class II loci at four-digit resolution. Using immunosequencing, the study profiled T cell repertoires from 500 to 800 subjects and related those repertoires to cytomegalovirus serostatus. Of the roughly 420 genotyped donors, 81% were placed in the genetic ancestry cluster associated with self-reported Caucasian donors. All discovery cohort repertoires had been generated using a single sequencing platform. Genome-wide SNP genotypes for about three fifths of the roughly 670 donors were used in a later genetic analysis, which treated that subset as a discovery cohort. The study aimed to test whether signatures of past pathogen exposure could be identified by cataloging public T cell receptors. In addition to the first cohort of around 670 subjects, a separate validation cohort of about 120 different subjects was used. An earlier analysis of 587 of the donors applied high-throughput TCR beta sequencing to assess whether each TCR beta V gene segment acted as functional or pseudogenic. Donor age, sex, ethnicity and CMV serostatus were compiled alongside the repertoire data. On average, 235,054 unique TCR beta nucleotide sequences were sequenced per donor among fewer than 500 genotyped donors of the cohort, with roughly 18% of those sequences being non-productive. Several DR-DQ haplotypes were treated as single units for association and clustering because of strong linkage in the cohort. A later analysis re-examined previously published TCR beta repertoires from more than 550 donors and added high-resolution HLA genotyping to investigate patterns of TCR occurrence. Typing coverage varied by locus: 629-630 donors for A, B, C, DRB1 and DQB1; approximately 560 for DQA1; more than 600 for DPA1; under 490 for DPB1. In the later analysis, no new phenotypic data were used to find candidate immune exposures; instead, reliance was placed on TCR beta sequences and their occurrence across donors. Around 300 gigabases of sequencing data and approximately 84 million unique TCR sequences were included in an early release covering under 650 HLA-typed donors. To predict cytomegalovirus infection status, the study combined high-throughput TCR immunosequencing, statistical association of individual TCRs with disease status, and machine learning. What the study reported, not specific to this receptor: According to a later analysis, most CMV-associated TCR beta chains appeared to be HLA-restricted, and the HLA associations seemed to be driven largely by CMV exposure. Immune exposure information for the cohort was limited to CMV serostatus. When HLA alleles, especially DR and DQ, strongly co-occurred, TCR associations were difficult to assign to individual alleles. While some public TCRs were present in many individuals, most TCR sequences turned up only very rarely across donors. In an earlier analysis of over 550 of the donors, most TCR beta V segments were observed in productive rearrangements about 87% or about 30% of the time, broadly matching IMGT annotations. The authors suggested that the approach could potentially be generalized to other disease states and immunological phenotypes. Correlated functional status among segregating V segments might be attributable to linkage disequilibrium, but an unknown experimental factor could not be ruled out. An association between a missense DCLRE1C variant and V-gene and J-gene trimming of TCR beta chains was found in a later genetic analysis and replicated in an independent cohort. Three of the identified cytomegalovirus-associated TCR beta chains were confirmed in vitro to be specific for cytomegalovirus antigens. According to a later analysis, parvovirus B19, influenza, CMV and Epstein-Barr virus appeared linked to several top co-occurrence clusters. A later analysis associated some 17,000 TCR beta sequences with specific HLA alleles at a false discovery rate of 0.05. The earlier analysis of approximately 590 of the donors excluded some 15 rarely observed V segments, including chromosome 9 orphons, because counts were too low. Cytomegalovirus status was reported to be diagnosed by the classifier with high specificity and sensitivity in both the original and validation cohorts. A total of about 180 TCR beta chains were listed by the study as associated with cytomegalovirus. A further reported finding was that TCR beta sequences accurately predicted the HLA-A and HLA-B alleles for most subjects in the first cohort. A cluster of highly shared sequence variants was judged likely to represent a technical artifact of the sequencing pipeline. In a later analysis, the rate of TCR association differed among HLA loci, with DRB1 alleles having the most associated TCRs and HLA-C alleles having the fewest. Roughly uniform sequencing depth across donors was assumed in presence/absence analyses, although this assumption may not hold. A later analysis found that HLA-associated TCR beta chains were more clonally expanded and had lower generation probabilities than equally common non-associated chains. In this cohort, only TCR beta chains were sequenced, and detectable features were limited by the absence of alpha or paired-chain data. HLA typing was unavailable for some donors at each locus, so association tests used only the typed subset. According to a later genetic analysis, donors in an Asian-associated ancestry cluster had fewer N-insertions in productive TCRs than the approximately 700-donor mean.

The cohort was made up of 650 to 700 healthy bone marrow donors. At the time of sampling, every cohort member was nominally healthy, though immune exposures that went unrecorded were likely present. The donor was CMV seropositive and was included in the group of some 290 seropositive cohort members. Every donor gave a peripheral blood sample, and the peripheral blood mononuclear cells from that sample were used for TCR beta sequencing. Genomic DNA extraction from the blood cell samples was performed with the Qiagen DNeasy Blood Extraction Kit. About this clone: Its antigen is not yet known. It has no much larger one-base neighbor in the sample; base qualities were not kept.

Libraries were made using the immunoSEQ multiplex PCR assay. The multiplex PCR relied on a mix of 60 forward primers for TCR Vbeta segments and 13 reverse primers for TCR Jbeta segments. A multiplex PCR assay on genomic DNA amplified the CDR3 region of rearranged TCR beta genes. On the Illumina HiSeq System, the amplified TCR beta libraries were sequenced as 87-base-pair reads. From the authors' description of their analysis: In a later analysis, tens of millions of unique TCR beta chains were counted across the 650 to 750 repertoires, and roughly 11 million of these chains were shared by at least two donors. Raw reads were error-corrected and collapsed into unique sequences with a nearest-neighbor algorithm that merged closely related sequences to remove PCR and sequencing errors. To assign V, D and J gene segments, CDR3 sequences were aligned to IMGT reference sequences. For a sequence to be retained, at least a six-nucleotide match to both a V gene segment and a J gene segment was required. A rearrangement counted as productive if the CDR3 had no stop codons and remained in frame with V and J, and every other rearrangement counted as non-productive. CDR3 was defined by IMGT convention, running from the second conserved V-encoded cysteine to the conserved J-encoded phenylalanine. The earlier analysis of roughly 590 of the donors excluded sequences that lacked an unambiguous match to a single V gene segment. In an earlier analysis of a few hundred of the donors, V segments were called functional above 56.7% productive rearrangements and were called segregating when the between-donor standard deviation exceeded 5%. To diagnose cytomegalovirus status from the catalog of TCR beta chain sequences, a statistical classification framework was built. A later analysis assigned V and J genes by comparing TCR nucleotide sequences with IMGT/GENE-DB human TR gene sequences. In a later analysis, CDR3 sequences and most-parsimonious VDJ recombination scenarios were assigned using the TCRdist pipeline. In a later analysis, each TCR beta chain was defined by its CDR3 amino acid sequence together with its V-gene family, and reads without a unique V-gene family were excluded. In a later analysis, approximately 590 highly shared, low-generation-probability nucleotide sequences were removed to address suspected cross-contamination and a sequencing artifact. In a later analysis, a clonal expansion index for each public chain was calculated from normalized within-repertoire ranks of inferred template counts. A later analysis computed generation probabilities with a VDJ recombination model fitted to out-of-frame rearrangements, and checked the results against IGoR. In a later analysis, hypergeometric tests were used to score TCR-TCR, TCR-HLA and TCR-CMV co-occurrence, with a repertoire-size bias correction applied to TCR pairs. In a later analysis, false discovery rates were estimated by permuting HLA or CMV assignments 20 times. A later analysis grouped co-occurring TCRs with DBSCAN, adding TCRdist sequence similarity when clustering within HLA-allele-positive subsets. Repertoires with fewer than 30,000 or more than 120,000 public chains were left out of co-occurrence clustering, as were roughly five repertoires with anomalous nucleotide sharing. TCRdb carries this immuneACCESS record with in-frame sequences only. Its versions omit some clonotypes, under half of them owing to an unresolved V gene in the studies checked, with the rest unexplained. V and J calls and clone size are copied from that table; D and trimming were computed from the DNA. Here the sample has 110,000 or so clones; approximately 8.6% occur a single time. Around 5.8% of the sample comes from the top ten.

The sequenced sample consisted of PBMCs. The receptor comes from a woman between 40 and 50 years old in good health and CMV-seropositive.

The nucleotides read TGTGCCAGCAATACACAGGGGGCAGGGGTTGAAGCTTTCTTT. This translates into CASNTQGAGVEAFF. The sequence joins TRBV2 to TRBJ1-1, and 9 junction bases match TRBD1. Looking up the germline V gene yields CDR1 SNHLY and CDR2 FYNNEI. Here V drops 7 bases and J drops 7 bases, and the junction holds 10 bases not matched to any gene. Inclusive of the bounding cysteine and phenylalanine, the CDR3 is 14 residues long. Only CDR3 DNA is held: 42 bases, read in frame from base 1.